Listed below are T cell receptor beta chains from one sample, sequenced in a study. Measured with immunoSEQ multiplex PCR; TCRdb has only the in-frame clones, and not every one. This sample carries approximately 70,000 clones, 93% of them seen once, and the ten largest clones take 4.4%. The sample taken for sequencing was PBMCs. The receptors were sampled from a man aged 40-50 years with rheumatoid arthritis. Both conserved end residues are part of each CDR3.

>TRBJ2-5|TRBV9
CASSLTPGLGGVTQYF
>TRBJ2-7|TRBV3-1/TRBV3-2
CASSQRDYEQYF
>TRBJ1-1|TRBV11-2
CASREVRGKNTEAFF
>TRBJ2-3|TRBV10-3
CAISDSGTPSAQYF
>TRBJ1-5|TRBV10-2
CASRETGTADQPQHF
>TRBJ1-1|TRBV20-1
CSAGQGAEAFF
>TRBJ1-6|TRBV5-1
CASSLGTGTNNSPLHF
>TRBJ2-3|TRBV11-3
CASSSAGTANTQYF
>TRBJ2-7|TRBV7-3
CASSVDRGRNEQYF
>TRBJ1-2|TRBV5-1
CASSLAGQGDYGYTF
>TRBJ2-7|TRBV3-1/TRBV3-2
CASSPNQGLTGSYEQYF
>TRBJ1-5|TRBV7-8
CASSQRTGYNQPQHF
>TRBJ2-1|TRBV11-3
CASSSGQGYNEQFF
>TRBJ2-6|TRBV6-5
CASSWTGSLGANVLTF
>TRBJ1-1|TRBV4-2
CASSQDPPGTEAFF
>TRBJ1-2|TRBV29-1
CSVEIGGRGGYTF
>TRBJ2-3|TRBV2
CASSDEGRLTDTQYF
>TRBJ2-7|TRBV7-9
CASSLSPEQYF
>TRBJ2-5|TRBV9
CASSVGGTSGAQETQYF
>TRBJ1-3|TRBV7-2
CASSRSGGHSGNTIYF
>TRBJ1-1|TRBV4-2
CASSQDPRDRGFMNTEAFF
>TRBJ2-5|TRBV5-1
CASSLGLAQETQYF
>TRBJ2-3|TRBV29-1
CSVHRSTDTQYF
>TRBJ1-2|TRBV14
CASSLLRQIDRGLYGYTF
>TRBJ1-5|TRBV28
CASDTGGQPQHF
>TRBJ2-5|TRBV6-5
CASSNSGGETQYF